A single T cell receptor beta chain is shown here with its context. No cognate antigen has been identified for it. No qualities accompany the bases; no much larger clone lies one base away. The sample originates from a study of control samples from healthy donors and cancer patients (TCRdb year 2020). Libraries were built with the immunoSEQ multiplex PCR assay. The clones in this table, taken by TCRdb from immuneACCESS, are in-frame only. Not every clone is retained; where verified, under half of the shortfall comes from an unresolved V gene, and the cause of the rest is unknown. The sample table shows tens of thousands of clones, and around 85% are seen once. The ten top clones hold about 38% of the sample. V is shortened by 1 base, J by 4 bases, and the region joining them spans 9 bases. The CDR3 covers 14 residues, taking in both the cysteine and the phenylalanine. Left in the record is the CDR3 DNA by itself, 42 bases read in frame from the first base. CDR1 and CDR2 (SEHNR, FQNEAQ) derive from the germline V gene (reference sequence).

Material for sequencing was PBMCs. The chain employs TRBV7-9 and TRBJ2-3; the D gene is not confidently resolved. This TCR was recovered from a man in his sixties or seventies with lung cancer. The CDR3 region: CASSLGGPPDTQYF. The nucleotides are TGTGCCAGCAGCTTAGGCGGCCCCCCAGATACGCAGTATTTT.